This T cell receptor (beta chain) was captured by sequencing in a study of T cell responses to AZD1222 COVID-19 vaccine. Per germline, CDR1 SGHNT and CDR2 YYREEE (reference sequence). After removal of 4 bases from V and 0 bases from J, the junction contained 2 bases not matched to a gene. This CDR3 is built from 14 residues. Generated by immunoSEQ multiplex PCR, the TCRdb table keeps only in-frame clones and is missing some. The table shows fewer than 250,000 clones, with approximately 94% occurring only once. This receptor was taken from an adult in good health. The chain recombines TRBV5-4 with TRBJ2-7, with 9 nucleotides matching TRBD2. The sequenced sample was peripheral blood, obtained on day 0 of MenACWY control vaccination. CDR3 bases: TGTGCCAGCAGCGGAGCGGGGGGCTCCTACGAGCAGTACTTC. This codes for CASSGAGGSYEQYF.